The 7 T cell receptor beta chains in this list originate from one sample, sequenced in a study of a mutant IDH1 vaccine in newly diagnosed glioma. As for time point: baseline, week 1 (first vaccination visit). Stated treatment: pre-vaccination baseline after standard-of-care therapy. Using immunoSEQ multiplex PCR, the repertoire was profiled, and TCRdb retains in-frame clones only, with some absent. The sample holds tens of thousands of clones, approximately 78% seen once. The source material was PBMCs, sampled from a glioma patient treated with radiotherapy, temozolomide or both. The origin of the receptors is a man aged 18 to 29 with glioma.

The rearrangement links TRBV18 to TRBJ2-3; 9 bases line up with TRBD2. The CDR3 has 15 residues. After removal of 4 bases from V and 0 bases from J, the junction contained 2 bases not matched to a gene. CDR1 KGHSH and CDR2 LQKENI come from the germline V gene. Written as DNA, the CDR3 is TGTGCCAGCTCACGGACTAGCGCGAGCACAGATACGCAGTATTTT. Translated, it gives CASSRTSASTDTQYF.

The J gene is TRBJ2-6, the V gene TRBV27; perhaps TRBD1 as D (5 bases). The ends were cut back, 0 bases at V and 1 base at J, with 19 bases in the middle. This CDR3 is 20 amino acids long. The V gene's germline CDR1 is MNHEY and CDR2 SMNVEV (reference sequence). Here the CDR3 reads CASSLSSLGPGWSGANVLTF. CDR3 DNA sequence: TGTGCCAGCAGTTTATCCTCCCTCGGGCCAGGGTGGTCTGGGGCCAACGTCCTGACTTTC.

CDR3 protein: CASTEGNYGYTF. CDR3 DNA: TGTGCCAGCACCGAGGGAAACTATGGCTACACCTTC. V usage is TRBV5-4 and J usage is TRBJ1-2; D is ambiguous. Germline CDR1 is SGHNT and CDR2 is YYREEE (reference sequence). Trimming left V 6 bases short and J 2 bases short, with 8 bases between. The CDR3 totals 12 residues.

This clone was seen only once. The CDR3 spells CASSLRGYGYTF. The CDR3 nucleotides read TGTGCCAGCAGCTTGAGGGGCTATGGCTACACCTTC. This chain connects TRBV5-6 to TRBJ1-2; TRBD1 might be the D (5 bases). Germline V gives CDR1 SGHDT, CDR2 YYEEEE. The CDR3 is 12 residues long. V shed 1 base and J shed 4 bases, with 5 bases lying between them.

The chain combines TRBV4-3 with TRBJ2-6; the D is unclear. V was clipped by 0 bases and J by 2 bases, with 5 bases between them. This CDR3 is 15 amino acids long. Germline CDR1 and CDR2: LGHNA and YSLEER. The CDR3 DNA is TGCGCCAGCAGCCAAGAATACGCTGGGGCCAACGTCCTGACTTTC. Translating gives CASSQEYAGANVLTF.

This rearrangement joins TRBV11-1 to TRBJ2-7; either TRBD1 or TRBD2 may supply D (6 bases each). The CDR3 is 15 residues long. Trimming took off 6 bases at V and 0 bases at J, with 15 bases between the two ends. Germline V gene data show CDR1 as SGHAT and CDR2 as FQDESV (reference sequence). CDR3 protein: CASSPIRGPSYEQYF. In nucleotides, the CDR3 is TGTGCCAGCAGTCCTATACGGGGGCCCTCCTACGAGCAGTACTTC.

The rearrangement links TRBV5-4 to TRBJ1-2, with TRBD1 matching 7 bases. This CDR3 contains 15 residues. CDR1 and CDR2 (germline): SGHNT, YYREEE (reference sequence). Trimming removed 6 bases from V and 3 bases from J; junction bases left unmatched: 11. The CDR3: CASTPKGARDYGYTF. CDR3 DNA sequence: TGTGCCAGCACCCCTAAGGGGGCCCGCGACTATGGCTACACCTTC. Full variable domain (remainder filled in from reference TRBV5-4 and TRBJ1-2): ETGVTQSPTHLIKTRGQQVTLRCSSQSGHNTVSWYQQALGQGPQFIFQYYREEENGRGNFPPRFSGLQFPNYSSELNVNALELDDSALYLCASTPKGARDYGYTFGSGTRLTVV.